This passage covers 18 T cell receptor beta chains from one sample sequenced in a study of blood T cell repertoires in COVID-19. Measured with immunoSEQ multiplex PCR; TCRdb has only the in-frame clones, and not every one. The sample consists of over 150,000 clones, approximately 90% of them appearing once. Specimen: peripheral blood. The receptors here all came from a man between 18 and 35 years old with acute or convalescent COVID-19.

The chain combines TRBV29-1 with TRBJ2-3; TRBD1 matches 7 bases. This CDR3 is built from 16 residues. Germline-derived CDR1 and CDR2 are SQVTM and ANQGSEA. V was clipped by 3 bases and J by 2 bases; unmatched bases: 11. The CDR3 sequence: CSVEAGDRSSTDTQYF. In DNA form, the CDR3 reads TGCAGCGTTGAGGCTGGGGACAGAAGCTCCACAGATACGCAGTATTTT.

This clone was detected only a few times. V and J are TRBV11-2 and TRBJ1-1, with 7 nucleotides matching TRBD1. V trimming: 7 bases; J trimming: 6 bases; junction bases outside the gene matches: 11. The germline gives CDR1 SGHAT, CDR2 FQNNGV. The CDR3 totals 14 residues. CDR3 residues: CASNKQGVGSEAFF. CDR3 bases: TGTGCCAGCAATAAGCAGGGGGTAGGGTCTGAAGCTTTCTTT.

The V call is TRBV9, the J call TRBJ1-2; D possibly corresponds to TRBD1 (5 bases). Germline values: CDR1 SGDLS, CDR2 YYNGEE. The CDR3 runs 17 residues. Trimming shortened V by 3 bases and J by 0 bases, and 18 bases separated the two germline ends. The CDR3 DNA sequence: TGTGCCAGCAGCGCCCCGAACACCCGGGGGGCTAACTATGGCTACACCTTC. It specifies CASSAPNTRGANYGYTF.

This clone occurred a few times. The sample has other DNA sequences that encode this CDR3 too. The chain recombines TRBV3-1 (or the pseudogene TRBV3-2) with TRBJ1-5; a weak D match, TRBD1 (5 bases). Germline-derived CDR1 and CDR2 are LGHDT and YNNKEL (reference sequence). V was pared by 1 base and J by 2 bases, with 6 bases between. The CDR3 sequence is 14 residues long. As DNA, the CDR3 is TGTGCCAGCAGCCAAGGCAGGGGCAATCAGCCCCAGCATTTT. Residues: CASSQGRGNQPQHF.

The CDR3 loop is CAWVLDSSYNSPLHF. CDR3 sequence (DNA): TGTGCCTGGGTACTGGACAGCTCCTATAATTCACCCCTCCACTTT. The V gene is TRBV30, the J gene TRBJ1-6; possible D gene TRBD1, 6 bases. V shed 5 bases and J shed 0 bases, with 11 bases lying between them. The CDR3 runs 15 residues. CDR1 GTSNPN and CDR2 SVGIG come from the germline V gene (reference sequence).

This chain links TRBV9 with TRBJ1-1; TRBD1 aligns across 7 bases. Germline trimming cut 3 bases from V and 1 base from J; bases unmatched to any gene: 12. This CDR3 region has 17 residues. The germline gives CDR1 SGDLS, CDR2 YYNGEE. The CDR3 DNA reads as TGTGCCAGCAGCGCGCGGGAGGGGGCGTGGGGGAACACTGAAGCTTTCTTT. It is translated as CASSAREGAWGNTEAFF. Looking up the rest from reference TRBV9 and TRBJ1-1 gives the full variable domain: DSGVTQTPKHLITATGQRVTLRCSPRSGDLSVYWYQQSLDQGLQFLIQYYNGEERAKGNILERFSAQQFPDLHSELNLSSLELGDSALYFCASSAREGAWGNTEAFFGQGTRLTVV.

The chain combines TRBV5-1 with TRBJ1-1; no clear D. Per germline, CDR1 SGHRS and CDR2 YFSETQ. CDR3 size: 14 residues. The V end lost 3 bases, the J end lost 0 bases, and 9 bases lay between the germline ends. The CDR3 region has the DNA TGCGCCAGCAGCTATAACTCCTTGAACACTGAAGCTTTCTTT. Protein: CASSYNSLNTEAFF. Supplemented by reference TRBV5-1 and TRBJ1-1, the full variable domain reads KAGVTQTPRYLIKTRGQQVTLSCSPISGHRSVSWYQQTPGQGLQFLFEYFSETQRNKGNFPGRFSGRQFSNSRSEMNVSTLELGDSALYLCASSYNSLNTEAFFGQGTRLTVV.

The chain is built from TRBV5-5 and TRBJ2-1; possibly TRBD1 for D (7 bases). The CDR3 is made up of 15 amino acids. V lost 0 bases and J lost 4, with 11 bases in between. In germline, CDR1 is SGHKS, CDR2 YYEKEE (reference sequence). The CDR3 spells CASSLAGGQYNEQFF. CDR3 DNA: TGTGCCAGCAGCTTGGCCGGGGGACAGTACAATGAGCAGTTCTTC.

This clone was counted a single time. The V and J genes are TRBV5-4 and TRBJ1-2; the match to TRBD1 covers 10 bases. Trimming removed 4 bases from V and 8 bases from J; junction bases left unmatched: 11. Germline V gene lookup returns CDR1 SGHNT and CDR2 YYREEE (reference sequence). The CDR3 extends over 15 amino acids. The CDR3 loop reads CASSPWDRGEEGYTF. CDR3 nucleotide sequence: TGTGCCAGCAGCCCATGGGACAGGGGAGAGGAGGGCTACACCTTC.

The genes are TRBV3-1 (or the pseudogene TRBV3-2) and TRBJ2-2; TRBD1 is a possible D gene (6 bases). Trimming removed 7 bases at V and 6 bases at J, with 18 bases between. CDR3 size: 15 residues. The germline CDR1 and CDR2 sequences are LGHDT and YNNKEL (reference sequence). In nucleotides, the CDR3 is TGTGCCAGCAATAACAGGGTTGGATTATCCGGGGAGCTGTTTTTT. Its translation: CASNNRVGLSGELFF.

The genes are TRBV25-1 and TRBJ1-1, with D perhaps matching TRBD1 (5 bases). The germline V gene has CDR1 MGHDK and CDR2 SYGVNS. The CDR3 runs to 15 residues. The V and J ends lost 0 bases and 4 bases respectively, with 12 bases between them. CDR3 protein: CASSEYDTGGTEAFF. The DNA for the CDR3 is TGTGCCAGCAGTGAATATGACACCGGGGGCACTGAAGCTTTCTTT.

The chain has TRBV6-5 and TRBJ2-7, with a possible D match to TRBD1 (5 bases). Germline V gene data show CDR1 as MNHEY and CDR2 as SVGAGI. The V end lost 7 bases, the J end lost 4 bases, and 11 bases lay between the germline ends. CDR3 length: 12 residues. The CDR3 loop is CASTGSLYEQYF. CDR3 nucleotides: TGTGCCAGCACAGGGTCGTTATACGAGCAGTACTTC.

The DNA of the CDR3 is TGCGCCAGCAGTGTTGGCGGCCCCTACAATGAGCAGTTCTTC. Protein product: CASSVGGPYNEQFF. V usage is TRBV10-1 and J usage is TRBJ2-1; D ambiguous. The germline gives CDR1 WNHNN, CDR2 SYGVQD (reference sequence). V was cut by 4 bases and J by 2 bases, with 9 bases left in between. The CDR3 has 14 residues.

The rearrangement links TRBV19 to TRBJ1-5; TRBD1 aligns across 8 bases. The length of the CDR3 is 16 residues. The V gene's germline CDR1 is LNHDA and CDR2 SQIVND (reference sequence). The V segment lost 3 bases and the J segment 2 bases; nucleotides outside the gene matches: 6. The CDR3 DNA reads TGTGCCAGTAGTATCTCCCCGACAGGGGGCAATCAGCCCCAGCATTTT. As protein: CASSISPTGGNQPQHF.

The chain uses TRBV7-2 and TRBJ1-1; D not resolved. Trimming took off 5 bases at V and 0 bases at J, with 13 bases between the two ends. The CDR3 spans 15 residues. Germline assignment: CDR1 SGHTA and CDR2 FQGNSA. Here the CDR3 reads CASSTEHYLNTEAFF. The CDR3 DNA sequence: TGTGCCAGCAGCACCGAACATTATCTGAACACTGAAGCTTTCTTT. The variable domain in full, with the rest retrieved from reference TRBV7-2 and TRBJ1-1, is GAGVSQSPSNKVTEKGKDVELRCDPISGHTALYWYRQSLGQGLEFLIYFQGNSAPDKSGLPSDRFSAERTGGSVSTLTIQRTQQEDSAVYLCASSTEHYLNTEAFFGQGTRLTVV.

This chain links TRBV5-1 with TRBJ2-5, with D perhaps matching TRBD1 (5 bases). The germline gives CDR1 SGHRS, CDR2 YFSETQ. This CDR3 region has 14 residues. V lost 3 bases, J lost 1 base, and 10 bases lay in between. CDR3 in amino acids: CASSSQGIQETQYF. The CDR3 nucleotides are TGCGCCAGCAGCTCTCAGGGCATCCAAGAGACCCAGTACTTC.

The CDR3 sequence is CASSYRAYGYTF. The CDR3 DNA reads as TGTGCCAGCAGCTACAGGGCCTATGGCTACACCTTC. The chain joins TRBV5-8 to TRBJ1-2, with TRBD1 as a possible D gene (6 bases). Looked up from germline, CDR1 is SGHTS and CDR2 is YDEGEE. CDR3 size: 12 residues. Trimming removed 3 bases from V and 4 bases from J, with 7 bases in between. The whole variable domain, filled in from reference TRBV5-8 and TRBJ1-2, reads EAGVTQSPTHLIKTRGQQATLRCSPISGHTSVYWYQQALGLGLQFLLWYDEGEERNRGNFPPRFSGRQFPNYSSELNVNALELEDSALYLCASSYRAYGYTFGSGTRLTVV.

This chain links TRBV4-1 with TRBJ1-1, with D possibly TRBD1 on 5 matching bases. The ends were cut back, 2 bases at V and 6 bases at J, with 16 bases in the middle. Germline V CDR1 and CDR2: MGHRA, YSYEKL. The CDR3 length is 15 residues. The CDR3 here is CASSQREFKGAEAFF. In DNA, the CDR3 is TGCGCCAGCAGCCAAAGGGAATTCAAAGGGGCTGAAGCTTTCTTT.